This TCR beta chain is drawn from a study of T cell changes during pregnancy in multiple sclerosis. This clone was picked up one time. Its ends do not fully match the called genes, so a read error is possible. Germline CDR1 is SNHLY and CDR2 is FYNNEI. The CDR3 is 11 residues long. TCRdb's table, derived via immunoSEQ multiplex PCR, lists solely in-frame clones and lacks some. The sample contains roughly 110,000 clones, roughly 90% of which appear only once. V usage is TRBV2 and J usage is TRBJ1-5, with no clear D. This sequence originates from a female donor in good health, enrolled as a control in a pregnancy study. The sequencing here drew on peripheral blood, taken in the third trimester of pregnancy. The CDR3 DNA is TGTGCCAGCAGTAGCAATACGGAGATGAACTTT. Translated: CASSSNTEMNF. Based on the CDR3 plus reference TRBV2 and TRBJ1-5, the full variable domain is EPEVTQTPSHQVTQMGQEVILRCVPISNHLYFYWYRQILGQKVEFLVSFYNNEISEKSEIFDDQFSVERPDGSNFTLKIRSTKLEDSAMYFCASSSNTEMNFGDGTRLSIL.